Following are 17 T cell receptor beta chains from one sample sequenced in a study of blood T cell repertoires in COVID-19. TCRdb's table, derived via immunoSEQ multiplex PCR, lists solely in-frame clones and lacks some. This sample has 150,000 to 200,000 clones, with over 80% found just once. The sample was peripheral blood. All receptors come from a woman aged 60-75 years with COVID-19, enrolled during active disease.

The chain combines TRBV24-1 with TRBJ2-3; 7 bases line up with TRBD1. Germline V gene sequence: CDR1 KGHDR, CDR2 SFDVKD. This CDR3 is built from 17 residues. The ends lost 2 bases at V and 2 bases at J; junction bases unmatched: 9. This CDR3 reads CATSDSRQGGVTDTQYF. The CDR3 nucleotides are TGTGCCACCAGTGATTCCCGACAGGGTGGGGTCACAGATACGCAGTATTTT.

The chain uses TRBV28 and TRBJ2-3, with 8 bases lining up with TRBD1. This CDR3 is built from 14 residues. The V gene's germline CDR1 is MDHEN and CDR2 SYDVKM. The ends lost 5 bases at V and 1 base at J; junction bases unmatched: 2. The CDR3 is CASSPDRGTDTQYF. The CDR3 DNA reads TGTGCCAGCAGTCCGGACAGGGGCACAGATACGCAGTATTTT. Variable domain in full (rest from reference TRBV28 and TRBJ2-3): DVKVTQSSRYLVKRTGEKVFLECVQDMDHENMFWYRQDPGLGLRLIYFSYDVKMKEKGDIPEGYSVSREKKERFSLILESASTNQTSMYLCASSPDRGTDTQYFGPGTRLTVL.

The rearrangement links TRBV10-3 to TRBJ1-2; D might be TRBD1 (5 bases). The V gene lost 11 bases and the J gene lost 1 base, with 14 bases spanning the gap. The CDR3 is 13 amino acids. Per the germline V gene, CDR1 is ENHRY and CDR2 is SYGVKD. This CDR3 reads CASSEGINYGYTF. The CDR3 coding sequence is TGTGCCTCCTCGGAGGGGATTAACTATGGCTACACCTTC.

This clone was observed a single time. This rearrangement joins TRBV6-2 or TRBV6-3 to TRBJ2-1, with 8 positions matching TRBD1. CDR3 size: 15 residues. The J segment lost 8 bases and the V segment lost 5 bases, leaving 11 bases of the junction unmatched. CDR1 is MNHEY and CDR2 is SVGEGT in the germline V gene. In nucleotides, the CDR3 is TGTGCCAGCAGTAACCAGGGGGCTGGGGGAGATGAGCAGTTCTTC. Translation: CASSNQGAGGDEQFF.

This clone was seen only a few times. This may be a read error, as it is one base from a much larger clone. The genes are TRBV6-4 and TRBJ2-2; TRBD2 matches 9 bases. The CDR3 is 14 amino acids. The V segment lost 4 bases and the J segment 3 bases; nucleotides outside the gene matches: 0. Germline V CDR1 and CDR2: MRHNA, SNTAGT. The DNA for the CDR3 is TGTGCCAGCAGTGGACTAGCGGACACCGGGGAGCTGTTTTTT. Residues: CASSGLADTGELFF.

DNA for the CDR3: TGTGCCAGCAGCCTCCACAGTTCTGCCGGGGAGCTGTTTTTT. Protein sequence: CASSLHSSAGELFF. This sequence joins TRBV11-1 and TRBJ2-2; D unresolved. The CDR3 loop spans 14 amino acids. V lost 5 bases, J lost 6 bases, and 13 bases lay in between. Germline CDR1 reads SGHAT; CDR2 reads FQDESV (reference sequence).

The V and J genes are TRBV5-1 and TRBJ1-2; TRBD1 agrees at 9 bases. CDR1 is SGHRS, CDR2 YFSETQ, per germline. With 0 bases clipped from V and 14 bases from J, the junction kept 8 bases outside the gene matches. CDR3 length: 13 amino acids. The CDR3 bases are TGCGCCAGCAGCTTGGCCCGGGACAGGGTCGGTACCTTC. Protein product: CASSLARDRVGTF.

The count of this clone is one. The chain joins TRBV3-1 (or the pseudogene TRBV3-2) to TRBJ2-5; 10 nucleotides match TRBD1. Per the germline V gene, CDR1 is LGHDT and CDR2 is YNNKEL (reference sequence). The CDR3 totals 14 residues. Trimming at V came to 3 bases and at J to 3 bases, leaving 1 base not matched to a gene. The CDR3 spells CASSQGTGEETQYF. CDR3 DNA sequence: TGTGCCAGCAGCCAGGGGACAGGGGAAGAGACCCAGTACTTC.

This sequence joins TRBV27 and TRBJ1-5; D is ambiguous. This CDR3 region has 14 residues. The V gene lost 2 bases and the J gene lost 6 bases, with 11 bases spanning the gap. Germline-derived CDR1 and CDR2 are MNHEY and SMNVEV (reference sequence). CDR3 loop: CASSLSGSGQPQHF. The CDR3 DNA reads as TGTGCCAGCAGTTTAAGCGGGTCGGGTCAGCCCCAGCATTTT.

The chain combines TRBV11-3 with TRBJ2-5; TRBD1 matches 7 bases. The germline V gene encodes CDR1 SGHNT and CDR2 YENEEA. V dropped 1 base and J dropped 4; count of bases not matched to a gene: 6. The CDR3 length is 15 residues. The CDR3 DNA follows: TGTGCCAGCAGCTTAGGAACAGGGGTACTAGAGACCCAGTACTTC. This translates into CASSLGTGVLETQYF. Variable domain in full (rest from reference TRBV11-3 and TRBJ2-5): EAGVVQSPRYKIIEKKQPVAFWCNPISGHNTLYWYLQNLGQGPELLIRYENEEAVDDSQLPKDRFSAERLKGVDSTLKIQPAELGDSAVYLCASSLGTGVLETQYFGPGTRLLVL.

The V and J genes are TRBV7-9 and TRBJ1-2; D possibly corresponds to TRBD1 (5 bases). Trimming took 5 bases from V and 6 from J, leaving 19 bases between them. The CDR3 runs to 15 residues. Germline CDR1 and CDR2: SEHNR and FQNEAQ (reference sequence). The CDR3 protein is CASSPRQRIVHGYTF. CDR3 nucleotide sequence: TGTGCCAGCAGCCCAAGACAGAGAATCGTTCATGGCTACACCTTC.

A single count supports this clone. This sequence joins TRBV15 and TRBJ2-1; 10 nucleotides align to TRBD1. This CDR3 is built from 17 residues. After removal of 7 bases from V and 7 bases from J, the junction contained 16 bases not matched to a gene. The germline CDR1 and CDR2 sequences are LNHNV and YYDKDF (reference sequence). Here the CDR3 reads CATIISGTGARLNEQFF. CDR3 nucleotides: TGTGCCACCATCATTTCCGGGACAGGGGCCAGGTTGAATGAGCAGTTCTTC.

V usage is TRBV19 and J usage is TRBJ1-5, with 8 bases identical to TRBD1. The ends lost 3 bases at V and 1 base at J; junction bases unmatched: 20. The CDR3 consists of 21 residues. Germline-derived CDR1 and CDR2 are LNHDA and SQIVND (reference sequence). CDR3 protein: CASSITDEYHGTGKSNQPQHF. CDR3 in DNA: TGTGCCAGTAGTATTACGGACGAATATCACGGGACAGGTAAAAGCAATCAGCCCCAGCATTTT.

The CDR3 sequence is CASSPTHPGGGVSGANVLTF. CDR3 in DNA: TGTGCCAGCAGCCCAACCCACCCGGGGGGAGGTGTCTCTGGGGCCAACGTCCTGACTTTC. V usage is TRBV3-1 (or the pseudogene TRBV3-2) and J usage is TRBJ2-6, with TRBD2 identical over 7 bases. Germline assignment: CDR1 LGHDT and CDR2 YNNKEL (reference sequence). This CDR3 has 20 amino acids. Trimming took 4 bases from V and 0 from J; bases not matched to a gene: 15.

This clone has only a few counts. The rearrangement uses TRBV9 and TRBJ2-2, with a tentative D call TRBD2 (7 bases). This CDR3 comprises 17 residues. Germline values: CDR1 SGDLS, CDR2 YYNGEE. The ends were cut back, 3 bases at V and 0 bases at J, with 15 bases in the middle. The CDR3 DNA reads TGTGCCAGCAGCGGGGCAAGGGGGGGTTCGAACACCGGGGAGCTGTTTTTT. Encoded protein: CASSGARGGSNTGELFF. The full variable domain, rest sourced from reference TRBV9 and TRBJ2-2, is DSGVTQTPKHLITATGQRVTLRCSPRSGDLSVYWYQQSLDQGLQFLIQYYNGEERAKGNILERFSAQQFPDLHSELNLSSLELGDSALYFCASSGARGGSNTGELFFGEGSRLTVL.

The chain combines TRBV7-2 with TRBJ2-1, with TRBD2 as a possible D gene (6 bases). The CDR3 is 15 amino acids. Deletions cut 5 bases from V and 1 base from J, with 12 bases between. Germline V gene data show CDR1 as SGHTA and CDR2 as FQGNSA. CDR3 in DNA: TGTGCCAGCAGCCAGACGGGAGTATCCTACAATGAGCAGTTCTTC. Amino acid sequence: CASSQTGVSYNEQFF.

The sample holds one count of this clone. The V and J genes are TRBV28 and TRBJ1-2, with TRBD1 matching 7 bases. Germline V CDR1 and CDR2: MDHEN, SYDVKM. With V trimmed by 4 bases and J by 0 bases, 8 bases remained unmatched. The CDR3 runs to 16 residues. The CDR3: CASSSPGQPTNYGYTF. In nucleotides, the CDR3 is TGTGCCAGCAGTTCACCGGGACAGCCTACTAACTATGGCTACACCTTC.